Listed here are 21 T cell receptor beta chains from one sample, sequenced in a study of regulatory T cells in long-lasting Graves disease. In building TCR beta libraries, iRepertoire HTBI primers were used together with Arm-PCR of CDR3 regions. Each CDR3 protein is one row after TCRdb ran MiXCR on the multiplex PCR reads. In the table there are 400,000 to 550,000 distinct CDR3 sequences, about 16% of which are singletons. Time point described: newly diagnosed GD, antithyroid drugs for less than 3 months. RNA isolated from PBMCs was used to make the TCR library. This sample was also put to use in a study of T cells in Graves' hyperthyroidism and ophthalmopathy.

Material: peripheral blood mononuclear cells (PBMCs), obtained at new diagnosis, from a patient treated with antithyroid drugs. The source is a woman aged 18-35 years with Graves disease.

This clonotype has a count of ten or more. This sequence joins TRBV28 and TRBJ1-4; D gene ambiguous. The germline CDR1 and CDR2 sequences are MDHEN and SYDVKM. Trimming cost V 3 bases and J 4 bases, with 12 bases left between them. The CDR3 has 15 amino acids. CDR3 bases: TGTGCCAGCAGTTTCGGTCAGAACTTTAATGAAAAACTGTTTTTT. Translation: CASSFGQNFNEKLFF. The full variable domain, rest sourced from reference TRBV28 and TRBJ1-4, is DVKVTQSSRYLVKRTGEKVFLECVQDMDHENMFWYRQDPGLGLRLIYFSYDVKMKEKGDIPEGYSVSREKKERFSLILESASTNQTSMYLCASSFGQNFNEKLFFGSGTQLSVL.

This clonotype has just a few counts. The CDR3 is CASSRQGGTGNTIYF. DNA of the CDR3: TGTGCCAGCAGTCGACAGGGAGGGACTGGAAACACCATATATTTT. The chain is built from TRBV12-3 or TRBV12-4 and TRBJ1-3; 7 bases line up with TRBD1. CDR3 size: 15 residues. With V trimmed by 5 bases and J by 2 bases, 6 bases remained unmatched.

This clonotype was found once. The rearrangement uses TRBV10-2 and TRBJ2-1; TRBD2 aligns across 8 bases. Losses at the gene ends were 7 bases for V and 0 bases for J; bases not matched to a gene: 2. The CDR3 extends over 14 amino acids. Germline V lookup: CDR1 WSHSY, CDR2 SAAADI. The CDR3 DNA reads as TGCGCCAGCATAGCGGGACGCTCCTACAATGAGCAGTTCTTC. Protein sequence: CASIAGRSYNEQFF.

This clonotype was picked up many times. The chain carries TRBV3-1 and TRBJ2-1; 7 bases align to TRBD2. The J segment lost 12 bases and the V segment lost 2 bases, leaving 13 bases of the junction unmatched. This CDR3 is built from 15 residues. CDR1 and CDR2 (germline): LGHDT, YNNKEL (reference sequence). The CDR3 DNA sequence: TGTGCCAGCAGCCAAAGTGTGCCTAGCGGTCCATGGCAGTTCTTC. It encodes CASSQSVPSGPWQFF.

The chain carries TRBV12-3 or TRBV12-4 and TRBJ2-5; 7 nucleotides agree with TRBD1. V lost 3 bases and J lost 2; bases outside the gene matches: 6. There are 15 residues in the CDR3. CDR3 amino acids: CASSFRTGFQETQYF. The DNA for the CDR3 is TGTGCCAGCAGTTTCAGGACAGGTTTTCAAGAGACCCAGTACTTC.

This chain joins TRBV6-1 and TRBJ2-2; 8 nucleotides match TRBD2. CDR1 and CDR2 from the germline V gene are MNHNS and SASEGT. There are 17 residues in the CDR3. V shed 4 bases and J 0 bases; nucleotides not matched to a gene: 7. The CDR3 region has the DNA TGTGCCAGCAGTGTACGAGGACTAGCAGCGAACACCGGGGAGCTGTTTTTT. Protein: CASSVRGLAANTGELFF.

This clonotype showed up many times. The rearrangement joins TRBV6-2 or TRBV6-3 to TRBJ2-1; D gene ambiguous. Germline values: CDR1 MNHEY, CDR2 SVGEGT. Trimming took off 3 bases at V and 1 base at J, with 10 bases between the two ends. CDR3 length: 15 amino acids. CDR3 coding DNA: TGTGCCAGCAGTTATCATGAACGTTCCTACAATGAGCAGTTCTTC. Protein: CASSYHERSYNEQFF.

As regards this clonotype: This may arise from a read error, as a much more abundant clone is one base away. The chain joins TRBV11-3 to TRBJ2-3; D uncertain. The V and J ends lost 5 bases and 6 bases respectively, with 12 bases between them. Germline V gene lookup returns CDR1 SGHNT and CDR2 YENEEA. The CDR3 length is 13 residues. CDR3 DNA: TGTGCCAGCAGCCTGTTTGTGGGGGATACGCAGTATTTT. Protein: CASSLFVGDTQYF.

V gene TRBV20-1 combines with J gene TRBJ1-4, with 7 bases identical to TRBD1. V lost 0 bases, J lost 7 bases, and 8 bases stayed unmatched. The CDR3 loop spans 15 amino acids. CDR1 is DFQATT and CDR2 is SNEGSKA in the germline V gene (reference sequence). CDR3 sequence: CSARDFEGAGEKLFF. In nucleotides, the CDR3 is TGCAGTGCTAGAGATTTCGAGGGGGCGGGTGAAAAACTGTTTTTT.

This clonotype turned up a few times. The V and J genes are TRBV30 and TRBJ2-1, with 7 bases lining up with TRBD2. This CDR3 spans 16 amino acids. Germline CDR1 and CDR2: GTSNPN and SVGIG (reference sequence). Trimming removed 0 bases from V and 9 bases from J; junction bases left unmatched: 14. CDR3 nucleotide sequence: TGTGCCTGGAGTGTACAAGCCTCTAGCGGAGTCACTGAGCAGTTCTTC. The encoded protein is CAWSVQASSGVTEQFF.

Many counts were recorded for this clonotype. The chain couples TRBV12-3 or TRBV12-4 to TRBJ2-1; 9 bases are a match to TRBD2. V was clipped by 3 bases and J by 5 bases; unmatched bases: 2. The CDR3 covers 14 residues. CDR3 in DNA: TGTGCCAGCAGTTTTATAGCGGGAGACAATGAGCAGTTCTTC. Residues: CASSFIAGDNEQFF.

This clonotype was seen many times. V gene TRBV20-1 combines with J gene TRBJ2-5; 9 bases fit TRBD2. Germline CDR1 is DFQATT and CDR2 is SNEGSKA (reference sequence). The junction had 8 bases not matched to a gene; V was cut back by 2 bases and J by 7 bases. This CDR3 is 14 amino acids long. CDR3 loop: CSARLAGNSGTQYF. CDR3 DNA: TGCAGTGCTAGACTAGCGGGGAACTCAGGGACCCAGTACTTC.

This clonotype has at least ten counts. V gene TRBV2 combines with J gene TRBJ1-1, with D possibly being TRBD1 (6 bases). The CDR3 consists of 13 residues. The germline V gene encodes CDR1 SNHLY and CDR2 FYNNEI. The V end lost 9 bases, the J end lost 8 bases, and 19 bases lay between the germline ends. CDR3 region: CASSKWGASEAFF. Written as DNA, the CDR3 is TGTGCCAGTAGTAAGTGGGGGGCTTCAGAAGCTTTCTTT.

This clonotype showed up just a few times. V gene TRBV9 combines with J gene TRBJ2-2; D assignment may be TRBD1 or TRBD2 (5 bases each). The CDR3 sequence is 16 residues long. Germline V gene sequence: CDR1 SGDLS, CDR2 YYNGEE. V was pared by 4 bases and J by 6 bases, with 19 bases between. The CDR3, as DNA: TGTGCCAGCAGCCTCACCGGGACCGCCCCTCCCGGGGAGCTGTTTTTT. It translates to CASSLTGTAPPGELFF.

The chain combines TRBV4-3 with TRBJ2-7, with 8 bases aligning to TRBD2. Looked up from germline, CDR1 is LGHNA and CDR2 is YSLEER. This CDR3 spans 16 amino acids. V lost 4 bases, J lost 2 bases, and 10 bases stayed unmatched. CDR3 amino acids: CASSPQTGGGPYEQYF. The CDR3 DNA reads as TGCGCCAGCAGCCCCCAGACGGGAGGGGGGCCCTACGAGCAGTACTTC.

This clonotype was observed many times. As DNA, the CDR3 is TGTGCCAGCAGGGGACAGGGACTCTACGAGCAGTACTTC. Translating it yields CASRGQGLYEQYF. This chain joins TRBV28 and TRBJ2-7; the match to TRBD1 covers 9 bases. The V and J ends lost 6 bases and 3 bases, in that order; junction bases with no gene match: 3. The CDR3 length is 13 residues. Germline V gene data show CDR1 as MDHEN and CDR2 as SYDVKM.

In this sample, this clonotype turned up many times. The chain couples TRBV7-2 to TRBJ2-7; a weak D match, TRBD1 (6 bases). CDR3 length: 14 amino acids. The V gene lost 5 bases and the J gene lost 5 bases, with 16 bases spanning the gap. Germline CDR1 and CDR2: SGHTA and FQGNSA. DNA for the CDR3: TGTGCCAGCAGCCCTGTCGACAGGCCAAACGAGCAGTACTTC. Translation: CASSPVDRPNEQYF.

This clonotype was recorded a few times. This rearrangement joins TRBV12-3 or TRBV12-4 to TRBJ1-6; D not certain. CDR3 length: 15 amino acids. V gave up 6 bases and J gave up 0 bases, with 9 bases separating them. CDR3 sequence (DNA): TGTGCCAGCAGACCACAGAGCTCCTATAATTCACCCCTCCACTTT. This codes for CASRPQSSYNSPLHF.

This clonotype was seen a handful of times. The final CDR3 position lacks the conserved phenylalanine or tryptophan, pointing to a likely read error. The chain combines TRBV3-1 with TRBJ1-1; 7 bases match TRBD1. This CDR3 has 14 amino acids. With V trimmed by 6 bases and J by 2 bases, 6 bases remained unmatched. The V gene's germline CDR1 is LGHDT and CDR2 YNNKEL (reference sequence). CDR3 nucleotide sequence: TGTGCCAGCAGACGCGACAGGGAAAACACTGAAGCTTTCCTT. Its protein is CASRRDRENTEAFL.

This clonotype was counted a few times. V is TRBV6-2 or TRBV6-3 and J is TRBJ2-1; the match to TRBD2 covers 10 bases. The length of the CDR3 is 15 residues. Trimming removed 5 bases from V and 7 bases from J; junction bases left unmatched: 8. The V gene's germline CDR1 is MNHEY and CDR2 SVGEGT. As DNA, the CDR3 is TGTGCCAGCAGTGAAGCTAGCGGGAGTTGGAATGAGCAGTTCTTC. Translated, it gives CASSEASGSWNEQFF.

The V and J genes are TRBV3-1 and TRBJ2-4, with D perhaps being TRBD1 or TRBD2 (5 bases each). Trimming shortened V by 4 bases and J by 7 bases, and 11 bases separated the two germline ends. This CDR3 region has 13 residues. Per the germline V gene, CDR1 is LGHDT and CDR2 is YNNKEL (reference sequence). The CDR3 protein is CASSPTGANIQYF. In nucleotides, the CDR3 is TGTGCCAGCAGCCCAACCGGGGCCAACATTCAGTACTTC.